The source of this T cell receptor beta chain is a study of blood T cell repertoires in COVID-19. Study at large: Samples representing acute and convalescent COVID-19 were sourced from the United States, Italy and Spain. Nucleic acid was either cDNA or gDNA, and it came from T cells, B-cell-depleted T cells, or PBMCs.

J lost 3 bases, V lost 0 bases, and 2 bases had no gene match. Germline V lookup: CDR1 SGHRS, CDR2 YFSETQ. CDR3 length: 14 residues. In the original analysis: The assay estimated nucleated cells by amplifying reference gene primers. Produced via immunoSEQ multiplex PCR; TCRdb's table is partial and in-frame only. V, J and clone size are those of that table, while D and trimming were read from the DNA. The sample comprises approximately 180,000 clones, over 75% of which are singletons, and around 2.7% rests with the top ten. The receptor comes from a man aged 35 to 55 with active or convalescent COVID-19. The V call is TRBV5-1, the J call TRBJ2-7; 8 positions match TRBD2. The sequencing input was peripheral blood. The CDR3 protein is CASSLAGGDYEQYF. The CDR3 bases are TGCGCCAGCAGCTTGGCCGGGGGGGACTACGAGCAGTACTTC.